This T cell receptor (beta chain) was documented in a study of T cells after yellow fever vaccination. Findings of the study overall: Among primary-vaccination clones, most reappeared after the booster, at approximately 96% for CD4 and roughly 88% for CD8.

Each CDR3 protein gets one entry after TCRdb re-called the 5' RACE reads with MiXCR. The sample consists of about 300,000 distinct CDR3 sequences, roughly 8.7% of them appearing once. As to this clonotype: Antigen specificity is unknown.

CDR1 and CDR2 (germline): DFQATT, SNEGSKA (reference sequence). The CDR3 length is 15 residues. Unmatched junction bases numbered 5, after V lost 3 bases and J lost 0 bases. This rearrangement joins TRBV20-1 to TRBJ1-5, with 7 bases lining up with TRBD1. The sequencing here drew on CD4+ T cells sorted from PBMCs, taken 5 days after the yellow fever booster vaccination. The receptor comes from a man between 18 and 29 years old who received the YFV17D yellow fever vaccine. The CDR3 DNA is TGCAGTGCTAGCCCGGGACAGATTAGCAATCAGCCCCAGCATTTT. Translating it yields CSASPGQISNQPQHF.